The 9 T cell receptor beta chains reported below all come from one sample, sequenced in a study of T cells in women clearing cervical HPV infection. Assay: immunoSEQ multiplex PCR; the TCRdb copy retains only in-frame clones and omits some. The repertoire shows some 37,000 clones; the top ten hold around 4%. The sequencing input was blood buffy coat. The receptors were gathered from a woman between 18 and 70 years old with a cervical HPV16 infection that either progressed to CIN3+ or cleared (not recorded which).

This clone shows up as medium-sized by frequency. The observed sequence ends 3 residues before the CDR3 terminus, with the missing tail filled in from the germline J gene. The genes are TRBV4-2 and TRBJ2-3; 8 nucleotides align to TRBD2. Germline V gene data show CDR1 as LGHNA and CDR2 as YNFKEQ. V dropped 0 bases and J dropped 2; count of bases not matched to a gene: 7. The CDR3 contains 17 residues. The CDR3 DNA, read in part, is TGTGCCAGCAGCCAAGAGCACGCGGGAGGCCCCACAGATACG. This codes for CASSQEHAGGPTDT. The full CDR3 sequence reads CASSQEHAGGPTDTQYF.

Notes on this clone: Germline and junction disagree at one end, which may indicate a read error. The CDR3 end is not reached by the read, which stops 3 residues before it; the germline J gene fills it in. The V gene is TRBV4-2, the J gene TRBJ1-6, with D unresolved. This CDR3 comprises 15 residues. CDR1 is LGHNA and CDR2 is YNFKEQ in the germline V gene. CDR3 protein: CASSQDSGYNSPLHF. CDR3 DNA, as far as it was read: TGCGCCAGCAGCCAAGATTCAGGCTATAATTCACCC.

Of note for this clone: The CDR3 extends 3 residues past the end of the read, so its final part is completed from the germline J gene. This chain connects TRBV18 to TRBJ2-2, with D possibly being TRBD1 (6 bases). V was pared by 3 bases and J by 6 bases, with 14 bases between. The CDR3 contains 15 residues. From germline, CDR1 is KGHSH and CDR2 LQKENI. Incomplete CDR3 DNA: TGTGCCAGCTCACCGATGACAGGAAGAGCCGGGGAG. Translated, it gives CASSPMTGRAGE. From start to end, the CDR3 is CASSPMTGRAGELFF.

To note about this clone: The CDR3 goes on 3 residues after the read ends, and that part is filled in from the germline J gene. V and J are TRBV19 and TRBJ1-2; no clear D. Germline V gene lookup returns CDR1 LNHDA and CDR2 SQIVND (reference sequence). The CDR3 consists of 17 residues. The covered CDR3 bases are TGTGCCAGTAGTCCCCGGGGTAGCGGCAGCTCCTACAATGAC. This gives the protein CASSPRGSGSSYND. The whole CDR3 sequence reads CASSPRGSGSSYNDYTF.

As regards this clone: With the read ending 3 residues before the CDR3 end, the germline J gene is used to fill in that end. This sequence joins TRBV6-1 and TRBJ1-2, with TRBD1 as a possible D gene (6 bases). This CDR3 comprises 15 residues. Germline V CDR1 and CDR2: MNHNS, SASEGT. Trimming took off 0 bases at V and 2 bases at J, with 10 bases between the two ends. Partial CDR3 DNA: TGTGCCAGCAGTGAAGCGGCCGGACAGAACTATGGC. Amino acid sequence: CASSEAAGQNYG. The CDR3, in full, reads CASSEAAGQNYGYTF.

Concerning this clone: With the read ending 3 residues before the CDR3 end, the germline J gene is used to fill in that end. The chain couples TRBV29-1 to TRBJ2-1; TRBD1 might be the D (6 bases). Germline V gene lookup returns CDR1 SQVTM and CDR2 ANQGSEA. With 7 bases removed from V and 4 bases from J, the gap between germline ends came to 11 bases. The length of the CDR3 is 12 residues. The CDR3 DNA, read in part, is TGCAGCGACAGGACAGAATACAATGAG. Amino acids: CSDRTEYNE. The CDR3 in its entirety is CSDRTEYNEQFF.

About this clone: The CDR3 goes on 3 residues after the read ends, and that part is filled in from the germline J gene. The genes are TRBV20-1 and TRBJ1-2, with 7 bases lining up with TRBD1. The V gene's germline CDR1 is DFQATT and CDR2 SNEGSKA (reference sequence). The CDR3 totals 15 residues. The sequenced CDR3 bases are TGCAGTGCTAGGGTCCCCGGAGGACAGGTGAGAGGC. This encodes CSARVPGGQVRG. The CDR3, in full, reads CSARVPGGQVRGYTF.

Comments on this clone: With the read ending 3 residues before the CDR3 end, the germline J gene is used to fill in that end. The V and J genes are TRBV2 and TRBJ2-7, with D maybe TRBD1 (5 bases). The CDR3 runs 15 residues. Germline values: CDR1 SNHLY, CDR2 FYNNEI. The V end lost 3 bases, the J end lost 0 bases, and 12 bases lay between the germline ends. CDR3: CASSDVQVPSYEQYF. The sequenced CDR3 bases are TGTGCCAGCAGTGATGTACAGGTCCCCTCCTACGAG. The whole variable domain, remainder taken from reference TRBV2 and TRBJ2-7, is EPEVTQTPSHQVTQMGQEVILRCVPISNHLYFYWYRQILGQKVEFLVSFYNNEISEKSEIFDDQFSVERPDGSNFTLKIRSTKLEDSAMYFCASSDVQVPSYEQYFGPGTRLTVT.

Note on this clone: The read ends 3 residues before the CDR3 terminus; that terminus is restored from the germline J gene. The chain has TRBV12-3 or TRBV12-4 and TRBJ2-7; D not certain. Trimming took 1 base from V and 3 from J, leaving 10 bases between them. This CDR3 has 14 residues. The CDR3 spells CASSLGLELYEQYF. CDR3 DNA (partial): TGTGCCAGCAGTTTAGGACTCGAACTCTACGAG.